Sequencing of this T cell receptor beta chain was carried out in a study of blood T cell repertoires in COVID-19. The data were produced by immunoSEQ multiplex PCR, yet TCRdb's version contains in-frame clones alone and is incomplete. This table has 70,000 or so clones, about nine tenths appearing once. The CDR3 runs to 16 residues. From germline, CDR1 is WSHSY and CDR2 SAAADI. Trimming at V came to 1 base and at J to 2 bases, leaving 2 bases not matched to a gene. The source material was peripheral blood. This receptor was taken from a man aged 45-65 years with acute or convalescent COVID-19. This chain connects TRBV10-2 to TRBJ2-5; TRBD2 aligns across 12 bases. The CDR3 DNA follows: TGCGCCAGCAGTGAGTTAGGACTAGCGGGACAAGAGACCCAGTACTTC. It is translated as CASSELGLAGQETQYF.